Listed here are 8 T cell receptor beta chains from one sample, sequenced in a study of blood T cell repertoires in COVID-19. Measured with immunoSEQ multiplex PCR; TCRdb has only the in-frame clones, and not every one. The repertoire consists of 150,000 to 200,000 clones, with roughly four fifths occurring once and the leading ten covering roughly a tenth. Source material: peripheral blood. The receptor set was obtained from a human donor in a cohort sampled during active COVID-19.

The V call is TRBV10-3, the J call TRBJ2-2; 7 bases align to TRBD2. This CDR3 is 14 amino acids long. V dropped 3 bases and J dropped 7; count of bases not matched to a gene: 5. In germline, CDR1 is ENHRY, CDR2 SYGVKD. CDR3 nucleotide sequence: TGTGCCATCAGTGACCAGGGAGGGATCGGGGAGCTGTTTTTT. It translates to CAISDQGGIGELFF.

The CDR3 is CASSQVAEVGNGYTF. The CDR3 bases are TGTGCCAGCAGCCAAGTGGCGGAGGTAGGCAATGGCTACACCTTC. The chain has TRBV4-2 and TRBJ1-2; D unresolved. This CDR3 spans 15 amino acids. Trimming pared 1 base from V and 6 bases from J, leaving 15 bases between. Germline CDR1 reads LGHNA; CDR2 reads YNFKEQ.

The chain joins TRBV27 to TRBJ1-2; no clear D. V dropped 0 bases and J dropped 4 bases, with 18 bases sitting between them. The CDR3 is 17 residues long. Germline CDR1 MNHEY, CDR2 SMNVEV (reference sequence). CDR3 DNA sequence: TGTGCCAGCAGTTTATCGATCCGGGAGCGGGCTTTCTATGGCTACACCTTC. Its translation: CASSLSIRERAFYGYTF.

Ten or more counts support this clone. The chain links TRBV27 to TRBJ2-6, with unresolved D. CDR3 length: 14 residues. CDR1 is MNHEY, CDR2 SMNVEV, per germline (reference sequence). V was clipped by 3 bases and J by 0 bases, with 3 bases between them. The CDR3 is CASSFYSGANVLTF. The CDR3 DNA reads TGTGCCAGCAGTTTTTACTCTGGGGCCAACGTCCTGACTTTC.

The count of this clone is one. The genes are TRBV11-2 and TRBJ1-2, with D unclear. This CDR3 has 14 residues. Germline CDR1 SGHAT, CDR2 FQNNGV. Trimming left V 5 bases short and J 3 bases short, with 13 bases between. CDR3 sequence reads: CASSPSLFDYGYTF. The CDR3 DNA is TGTGCCAGCAGCCCTTCCCTGTTCGACTATGGCTACACCTTC.

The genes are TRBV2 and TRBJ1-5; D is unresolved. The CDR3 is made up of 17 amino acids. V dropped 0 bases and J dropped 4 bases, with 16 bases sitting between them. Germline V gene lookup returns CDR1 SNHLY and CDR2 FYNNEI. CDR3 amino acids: CASSEASLGLANQPQHF. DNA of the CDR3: TGTGCCAGCAGTGAAGCGTCCCTAGGCTTGGCGAATCAGCCCCAGCATTTT.

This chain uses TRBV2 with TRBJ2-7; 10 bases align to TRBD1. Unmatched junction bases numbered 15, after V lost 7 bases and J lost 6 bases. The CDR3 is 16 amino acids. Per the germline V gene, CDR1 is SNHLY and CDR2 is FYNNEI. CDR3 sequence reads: CASTLGAGQGVGEQYF. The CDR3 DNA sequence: TGTGCCAGCACCCTAGGCGCAGGACAGGGGGTTGGCGAGCAGTACTTC.

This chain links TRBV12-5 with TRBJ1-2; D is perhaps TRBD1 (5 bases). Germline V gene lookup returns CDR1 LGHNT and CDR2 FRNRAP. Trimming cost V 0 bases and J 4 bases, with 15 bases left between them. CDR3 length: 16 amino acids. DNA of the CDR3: TGTGCTAGTGGTTTGGTACTCTCGGGGGGGTCCTATGGCTACACCTTC. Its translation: CASGLVLSGGSYGYTF.